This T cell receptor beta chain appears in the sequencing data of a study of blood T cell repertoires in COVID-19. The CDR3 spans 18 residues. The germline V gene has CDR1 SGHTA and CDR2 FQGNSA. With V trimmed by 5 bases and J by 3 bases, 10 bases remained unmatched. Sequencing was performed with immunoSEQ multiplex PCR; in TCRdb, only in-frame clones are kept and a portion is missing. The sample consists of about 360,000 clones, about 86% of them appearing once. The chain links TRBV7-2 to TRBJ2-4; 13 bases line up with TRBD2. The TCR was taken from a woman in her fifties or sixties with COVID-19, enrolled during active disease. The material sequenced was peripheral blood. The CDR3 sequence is CASSPGLAGALNKNIQYF. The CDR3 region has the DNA TGTGCCAGCAGCCCCGGACTAGCGGGGGCCCTTAACAAAAACATTCAGTACTTC.